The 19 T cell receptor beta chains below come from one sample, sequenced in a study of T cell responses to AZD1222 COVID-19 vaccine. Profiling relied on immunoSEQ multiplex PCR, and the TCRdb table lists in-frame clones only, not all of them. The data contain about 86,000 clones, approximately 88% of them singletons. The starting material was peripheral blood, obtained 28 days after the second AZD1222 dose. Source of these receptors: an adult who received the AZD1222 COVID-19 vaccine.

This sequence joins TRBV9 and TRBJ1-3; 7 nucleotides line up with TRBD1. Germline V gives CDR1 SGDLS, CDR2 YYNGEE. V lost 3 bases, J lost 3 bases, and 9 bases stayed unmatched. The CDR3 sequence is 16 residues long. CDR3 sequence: CASSEGAVLGGNTIYF. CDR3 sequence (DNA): TGTGCCAGCAGCGAGGGGGCGGTTCTTGGTGGAAACACCATATATTTT.

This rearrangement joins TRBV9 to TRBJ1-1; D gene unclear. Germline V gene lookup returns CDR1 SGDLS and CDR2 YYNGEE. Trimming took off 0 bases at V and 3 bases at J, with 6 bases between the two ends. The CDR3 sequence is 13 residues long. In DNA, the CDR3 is TGTGCCAGCAGCGTAGGGCCCGACACTGAAGCTTTCTTT. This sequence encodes CASSVGPDTEAFF.

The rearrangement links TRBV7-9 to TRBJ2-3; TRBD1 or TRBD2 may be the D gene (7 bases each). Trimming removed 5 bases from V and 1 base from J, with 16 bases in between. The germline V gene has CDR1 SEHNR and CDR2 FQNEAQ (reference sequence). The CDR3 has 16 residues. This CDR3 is CASSQGGGGGTDTQYF. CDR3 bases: TGTGCCAGCAGCCAGGGGGGGGGCGGAGGCACAGATACGCAGTATTTT.

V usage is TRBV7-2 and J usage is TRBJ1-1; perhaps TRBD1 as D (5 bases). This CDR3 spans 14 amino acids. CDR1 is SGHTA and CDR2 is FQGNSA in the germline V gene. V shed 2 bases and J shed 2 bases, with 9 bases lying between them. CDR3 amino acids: CASSLLGENTEAFF. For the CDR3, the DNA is TGTGCCAGCAGCTTATTGGGGGAAAACACTGAAGCTTTCTTT.

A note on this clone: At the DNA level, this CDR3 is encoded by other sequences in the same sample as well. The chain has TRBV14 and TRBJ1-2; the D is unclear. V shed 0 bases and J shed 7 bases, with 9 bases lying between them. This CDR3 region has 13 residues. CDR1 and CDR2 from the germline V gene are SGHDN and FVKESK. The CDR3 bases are TGTGCCAGCAGCCAAGACAGGTTAGGTGGCTACACCTTC. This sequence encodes CASSQDRLGGYTF.

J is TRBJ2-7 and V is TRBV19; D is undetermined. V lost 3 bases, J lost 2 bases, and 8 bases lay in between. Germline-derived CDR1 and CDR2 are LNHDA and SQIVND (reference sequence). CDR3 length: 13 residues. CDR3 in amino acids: CASSIGYTYEQYF. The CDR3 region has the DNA TGTGCCAGTAGTATCGGATATACCTACGAGCAGTACTTC. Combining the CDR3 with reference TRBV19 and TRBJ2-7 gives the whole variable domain DGGITQSPKYLFRKEGQNVTLSCEQNLNHDAMYWYRQDPGQGLRLIYYSQIVNDFQKGDIAEGYSVSREKKESFPLTVTSAQKNPTAFYLCASSIGYTYEQYFGPGTRLTVT.

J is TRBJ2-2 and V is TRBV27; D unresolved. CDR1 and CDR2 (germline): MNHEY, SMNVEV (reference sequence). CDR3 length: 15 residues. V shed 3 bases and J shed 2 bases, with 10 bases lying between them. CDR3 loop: CASSFDGSNTGELFF. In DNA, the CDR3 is TGTGCCAGCAGTTTCGACGGAAGTAACACCGGGGAGCTGTTTTTT.

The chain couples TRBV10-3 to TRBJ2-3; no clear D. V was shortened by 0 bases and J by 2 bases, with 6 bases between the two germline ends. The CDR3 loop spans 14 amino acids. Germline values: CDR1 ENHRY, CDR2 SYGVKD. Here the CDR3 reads CAISESGYTDTQYF. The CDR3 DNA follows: TGTGCCATCAGTGAGTCGGGATACACAGATACGCAGTATTTT.

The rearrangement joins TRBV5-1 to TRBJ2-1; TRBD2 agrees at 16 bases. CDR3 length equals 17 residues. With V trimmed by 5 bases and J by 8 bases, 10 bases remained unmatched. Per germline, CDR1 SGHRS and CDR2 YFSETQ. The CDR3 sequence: CASSSGLAGGSVDEQFF. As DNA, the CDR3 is TGCGCCAGCAGTTCGGGACTAGCGGGAGGGAGCGTGGATGAGCAGTTCTTC.

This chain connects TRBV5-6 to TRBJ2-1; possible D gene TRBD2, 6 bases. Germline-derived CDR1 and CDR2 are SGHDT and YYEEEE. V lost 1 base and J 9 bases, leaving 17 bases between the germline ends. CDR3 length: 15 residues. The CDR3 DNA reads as TGTGCCAGCAGCTTGCCGGGGGATAGGTACGGTGAGCAGTTCTTC. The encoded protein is CASSLPGDRYGEQFF.

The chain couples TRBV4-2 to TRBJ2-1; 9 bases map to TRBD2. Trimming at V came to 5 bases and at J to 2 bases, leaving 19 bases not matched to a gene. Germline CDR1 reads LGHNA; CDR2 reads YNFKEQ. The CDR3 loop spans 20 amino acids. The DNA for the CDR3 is TGTGCCAGCAGCGTAGACCGGGGGACTAGCTTTAAGGTCCCCTACAATGAGCAGTTCTTC. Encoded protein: CASSVDRGTSFKVPYNEQFF.

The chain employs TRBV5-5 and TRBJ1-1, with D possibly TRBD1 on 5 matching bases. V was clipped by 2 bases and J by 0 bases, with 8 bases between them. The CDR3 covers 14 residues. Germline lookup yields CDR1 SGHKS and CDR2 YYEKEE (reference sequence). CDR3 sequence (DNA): TGTGCCAGCAGCTTCGGGGGGGTGAACACTGAAGCTTTCTTT. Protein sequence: CASSFGGVNTEAFF.

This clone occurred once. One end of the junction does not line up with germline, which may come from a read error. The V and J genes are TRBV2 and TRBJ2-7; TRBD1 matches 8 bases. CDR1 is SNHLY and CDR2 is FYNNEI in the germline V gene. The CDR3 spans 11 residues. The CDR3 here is CASTPRDRSDF. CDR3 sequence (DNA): TGTGCCAGCACCCCCCGGGACAGGTCCGACTTC.

The CDR3, as DNA: TGCGCCAGCAGCCAAGATATCGAAGGGGCCAAAAACATTCAGTACTTC. Protein: CASSQDIEGAKNIQYF. This chain links TRBV4-3 with TRBJ2-4, with D hard to call. The V and J ends lost 0 bases and 1 base respectively, with 10 bases between them. The CDR3 contains 16 residues. The germline V gene encodes CDR1 LGHNA and CDR2 YSLEER.

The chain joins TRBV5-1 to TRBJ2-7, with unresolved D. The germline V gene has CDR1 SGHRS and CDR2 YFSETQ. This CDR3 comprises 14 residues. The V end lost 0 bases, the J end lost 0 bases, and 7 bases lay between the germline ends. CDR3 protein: CASSLAMSSYEQYF. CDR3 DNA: TGCGCCAGCAGCTTGGCTATGAGCTCCTACGAGCAGTACTTC.

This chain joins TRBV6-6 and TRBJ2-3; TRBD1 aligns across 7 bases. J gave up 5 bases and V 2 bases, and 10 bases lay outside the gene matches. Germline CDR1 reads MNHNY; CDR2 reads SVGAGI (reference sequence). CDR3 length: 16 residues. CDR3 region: CASSYTSTGSKDTQYF. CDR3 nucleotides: TGTGCCAGCAGTTACACCTCGACAGGGTCGAAAGATACGCAGTATTTT.

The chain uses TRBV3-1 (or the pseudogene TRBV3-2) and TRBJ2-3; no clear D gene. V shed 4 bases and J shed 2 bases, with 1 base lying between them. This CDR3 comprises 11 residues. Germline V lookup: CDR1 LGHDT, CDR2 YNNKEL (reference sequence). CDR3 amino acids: CASSLTDTQYF. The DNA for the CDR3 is TGTGCCAGCAGCCTCACAGATACGCAGTATTTT.

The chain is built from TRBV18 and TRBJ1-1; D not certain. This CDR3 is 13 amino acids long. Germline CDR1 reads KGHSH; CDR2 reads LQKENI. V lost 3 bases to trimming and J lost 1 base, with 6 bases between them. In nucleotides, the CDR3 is TGTGCCAGCTCACCTATGCCGAACACTGAAGCTTTCTTT. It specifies CASSPMPNTEAFF.

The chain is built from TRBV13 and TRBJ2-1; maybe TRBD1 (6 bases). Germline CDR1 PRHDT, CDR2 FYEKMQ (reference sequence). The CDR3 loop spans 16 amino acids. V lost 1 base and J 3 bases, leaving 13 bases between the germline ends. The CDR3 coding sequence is TGTGCCAGCAGCTTAGCAGGGGACGTTTACTACAATGAGCAGTTCTTC. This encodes CASSLAGDVYYNEQFF.